The 21 T cell receptor beta chains below come from one sample, sequenced in a study of CD8+ T cells in alopecia areata (dated by TCRdb to 2017 to 2018). The library was prepared using the immunoSEQ multiplex PCR assay. To provide template for TCR sequencing, every sample had RNA extracted and reverse transcribed into cDNA. TCRdb stores this immuneACCESS table with in-frame sequences only. Part of the clones is absent; in the studies checked, under half of the shortfall reflects unresolved V genes, and no reason is known for the rest. The sample table holds roughly 100,000 clones, of which about nine tenths were seen once. Of the sample, 11% falls within the top ten clones. The sample's treatment or condition, from its label and the paper: oral pan-JAK inhibitor, 5-10 mg twice daily. Material: CD8+ T cells sorted from blood, obtained at approximately week 30, from a patient treated with tofacitinib. The receptors here all came from a human donor with alopecia areata.

V is TRBV27 and J is TRBJ2-2; perhaps TRBD1 as D (5 bases). Per germline, CDR1 MNHEY and CDR2 SMNVEV (reference sequence). The CDR3 consists of 13 residues. Trimming stripped 7 bases from V and 3 bases from J, with 9 bases between. The CDR3 region has the DNA TGTGCCAGCATTTCAGGGTACACCGGGGAGCTGTTTTTT. Its protein product is CASISGYTGELFF.

The CDR3 nucleotides are TGTGCCAGCAGCGTAGCGCAGGGGGTAGGCGAGGTCGACAATGAGCAGTTCTTC. It translates to CASSVAQGVGEVDNEQFF. The chain carries TRBV9 and TRBJ2-1; the match to TRBD1 covers 7 bases. This CDR3 comprises 18 residues. The germline V gene encodes CDR1 SGDLS and CDR2 YYNGEE. Trimming took 0 bases from V and 5 from J; bases not matched to a gene: 14.

This clone was counted a few times. Other DNA variants within this sample encode the same CDR3. The gene calls are TRBV5-1 and TRBJ2-1, with unresolved D. The germline V gene encodes CDR1 SGHRS and CDR2 YFSETQ. This CDR3 region has 13 residues. V was trimmed by 1 base and J by 3 bases, leaving 5 bases between them. CDR3 sequence: CASSLWRYNEQFF. The CDR3 nucleotides read TGCGCCAGCAGCTTGTGGCGCTACAATGAGCAGTTCTTC. The complete variable domain, with remaining parts taken from reference TRBV5-1 and TRBJ2-1, reads KAGVTQTPRYLIKTRGQQVTLSCSPISGHRSVSWYQQTPGQGLQFLFEYFSETQRNKGNFPGRFSGRQFSNSRSEMNVSTLELGDSALYLCASSLWRYNEQFFGPGTRLTVL.

V gene TRBV19 combines with J gene TRBJ2-7; TRBD1 matches 10 bases. The CDR3 has 14 residues. Germline CDR1 is LNHDA and CDR2 is SQIVND (reference sequence). V lost 7 bases and J lost 3; bases outside the gene matches: 6. The CDR3 DNA sequence: TGTGCCAGTACCCCGGGGACAGGGGACTACGAGCAGTACTTC. This codes for CASTPGTGDYEQYF.

The genes are TRBV6-5 and TRBJ2-7; TRBD2 aligns across 7 bases. After removal of 11 bases from V and 3 bases from J, the junction contained 7 bases not matched to a gene. The CDR3 is 12 residues long. CDR1 and CDR2 (germline): MNHEY, SVGAGI. CDR3 loop: CAGGEAYYEQYF. CDR3 DNA sequence: TGTGCCGGGGGGGAGGCTTACTACGAGCAGTACTTC.

The chain recombines TRBV7-6 with TRBJ1-1, with D possibly TRBD1 on 6 matching bases. Trimming cost V 7 bases and J 7 bases, with 19 bases left between them. The CDR3 contains 14 residues. CDR1 is SGHVS and CDR2 is FNYEAQ in the germline V gene. CDR3 sequence: CASIPIVGGHEAFF. DNA of the CDR3: TGTGCCAGCATACCCATCGTCGGGGGGCATGAAGCTTTCTTT.

This clone was found once. The chain uses TRBV19 and TRBJ2-1; 12 bases are a match to TRBD2. Germline V lookup: CDR1 LNHDA, CDR2 SQIVND (reference sequence). J was trimmed by 7 bases and V by 7 bases; bases with no gene match: 8. The CDR3 covers 15 residues. The CDR3 here is CASTFGLAGTNEQFF. As DNA, the CDR3 is TGTGCCAGTACCTTCGGACTAGCGGGGACTAATGAGCAGTTCTTC. The variable domain in full, completed from reference TRBV19 and TRBJ2-1, reads DGGITQSPKYLFRKEGQNVTLSCEQNLNHDAMYWYRQDPGQGLRLIYYSQIVNDFQKGDIAEGYSVSREKKESFPLTVTSAQKNPTAFYLCASTFGLAGTNEQFFGPGTRLTVL.

This chain uses TRBV27 with TRBJ1-1; 7 bases line up with TRBD1. CDR3 length equals 11 residues. Unmatched junction bases numbered 8, after V lost 8 bases and J lost 11 bases. Germline CDR1 is MNHEY and CDR2 is SMNVEV (reference sequence). This CDR3 reads CASLTGFKAFF. The CDR3 DNA is TGTGCCAGCCTGACAGGGTTCAAGGCTTTCTTT.

V is TRBV19 and J is TRBJ2-3; D uncertain. The V end lost 1 base, the J end lost 3 bases, and 5 bases lay between the germline ends. The CDR3 is made up of 13 amino acids. Germline V CDR1 and CDR2: LNHDA, SQIVND (reference sequence). CDR3: CASSIVETDTQYF. DNA of the CDR3: TGTGCCAGTAGTATAGTAGAGACAGATACGCAGTATTTT.

This chain links TRBV19 with TRBJ2-5; D unresolved. This CDR3 has 14 amino acids. The germline V and J ends were trimmed by 7 bases and 5 bases, with 17 bases remaining between them. Germline V gene lookup returns CDR1 LNHDA and CDR2 SQIVND (reference sequence). The CDR3 DNA follows: TGTGCCAGTAAGCCCCTTGCCCGCTCGGAGACCCAGTACTTC. Translation gives CASKPLARSETQYF.

This chain uses TRBV27 with TRBJ2-7; TRBD2 might be the D (6 bases). Trimming took 2 bases from V and 3 from J, leaving 8 bases between them. The length of the CDR3 is 13 residues. CDR1 and CDR2 from the germline V gene are MNHEY and SMNVEV (reference sequence). The CDR3 bases are TGTGCCAGCAGTTTAGGCGGGAACTACGAGCAGTACTTC. It is translated as CASSLGGNYEQYF.

The gene calls are TRBV5-6 and TRBJ2-1; the match to TRBD2 covers 9 bases. V shed 4 bases, J shed 8 bases, and the junction held 13 bases outside the gene matches. The CDR3 length is 16 residues. The germline CDR1 and CDR2 sequences are SGHDT and YYEEEE. This CDR3 is CASSPGLAKRSHEQFF. The DNA of the CDR3 is TGTGCCAGCAGCCCCGGACTAGCGAAGAGGAGCCATGAGCAGTTCTTC.

This clone has only a few counts. The sample holds other DNA sequences that translate to the same CDR3. The rearrangement uses TRBV7-9 and TRBJ2-7, with 7 bases aligning to TRBD1. The trim removed 5 bases at V and 1 base at J, leaving 2 bases unmatched. Germline-derived CDR1 and CDR2 are SEHNR and FQNEAQ (reference sequence). This CDR3 is 13 amino acids long. The CDR3, as DNA: TGTGCCAGCAGCCCGACAGGGTCCTACGAGCAGTACTTC. Translated: CASSPTGSYEQYF.

The rearrangement uses TRBV4-1 and TRBJ2-7; no definite D call. This CDR3 spans 13 amino acids. CDR1 is MGHRA, CDR2 YSYEKL, per germline. Trimming left V 4 bases short and J 4 bases short, with 11 bases between. CDR3 in amino acids: CASSPRLDYEQYF. CDR3 nucleotide sequence: TGCGCCAGCAGCCCCCGGTTAGATTACGAGCAGTACTTC.

The chain carries TRBV7-9 and TRBJ2-7, with 7 bases fitting TRBD1. The CDR3 sequence is 17 residues long. With 3 bases clipped from V and 4 bases from J, the junction kept 15 bases outside the gene matches. Germline values: CDR1 SEHNR, CDR2 FQNEAQ (reference sequence). Here the CDR3 reads CASSLGWQGVFWYEQYF. The CDR3 nucleotides read TGTGCCAGCAGCTTGGGCTGGCAGGGGGTATTCTGGTACGAGCAGTACTTC.

The CDR3 sequence: CAIEESGGASDEQFF. In DNA, the CDR3 is TGTGCCATCGAAGAAAGCGGGGGAGCCTCGGATGAGCAGTTCTTC. This rearrangement joins TRBV10-3 to TRBJ2-1; 8 bases are shared with TRBD2. Germline CDR1 and CDR2: ENHRY and SYGVKD. The length of the CDR3 is 15 residues. Trimming cost V 8 bases and J 8 bases; bases outside gene matches: 14.

The gene calls are TRBV29-1 and TRBJ2-1; TRBD2 agrees at 10 bases. J gave up 4 bases and V 3 bases, and 9 bases lay outside the gene matches. Germline V gene sequence: CDR1 SQVTM, CDR2 ANQGSEA. The CDR3 sequence is 16 residues long. The CDR3 nucleotides are TGCAGCGTTGATGGCCTAGCGGGAGCTACTTACAATGAGCAGTTCTTC. As protein: CSVDGLAGATYNEQFF.

The chain uses TRBV7-6 and TRBJ2-2; D remains ambiguous. The germline V gene encodes CDR1 SGHVS and CDR2 FNYEAQ. This CDR3 is built from 13 residues. V dropped 4 bases and J dropped 3 bases, with 6 bases sitting between them. The CDR3 is CASSSLYTGELFF. In DNA, the CDR3 is TGTGCCAGCAGCTCATTATACACCGGGGAGCTGTTTTTT.

V usage is TRBV7-3 and J usage is TRBJ2-3; D not certain. Per the germline V gene, CDR1 is SGHTA and CDR2 is FQGTGA. Trimming left V 4 bases short and J 0 bases short, with 8 bases between. The length of the CDR3 is 14 residues. CDR3 sequence reads: CASSSMGSTDTQYF. CDR3 DNA: TGTGCCAGCAGCTCGATGGGAAGCACAGATACGCAGTATTTT.

This rearrangement joins TRBV15 to TRBJ2-1; D is unresolved. V was pared by 8 bases and J by 4 bases, with 12 bases between. Germline V lookup: CDR1 LNHNV, CDR2 YYDKDF (reference sequence). CDR3 length: 13 amino acids. CDR3 DNA: TGTGCCACCGGCCGTGTTAAATACAATGAGCAGTTCTTC. Its translation: CATGRVKYNEQFF.

The rearrangement joins TRBV6-6 to TRBJ2-7; 11 bases match TRBD1. Trimming at V came to 3 bases and at J to 0 bases, leaving 4 bases not matched to a gene. Germline V CDR1 and CDR2: MNHNY, SVGAGI (reference sequence). The CDR3 covers 16 residues. CDR3 in amino acids: CASSYWDRGSSYEQYF. DNA for the CDR3: TGTGCCAGCAGTTATTGGGACAGGGGGAGCTCCTACGAGCAGTACTTC.